The next 5 T cell receptor beta chains were all read from a single sample in a study of blood T cell repertoires in COVID-19. TCRdb's table, derived via immunoSEQ multiplex PCR, lists solely in-frame clones and lacks some. The sample holds approximately 300,000 clones, 80% to 95% seen once. Sequenced material: peripheral blood. The receptors come from a woman in her 30s with COVID-19, enrolled during active disease.

The gene calls are TRBV11-3 and TRBJ2-1; D is uncertain. Germline V gene data show CDR1 as SGHNT and CDR2 as YENEEA. The CDR3 extends over 12 amino acids. With 1 base removed from V and 7 bases from J, the gap between germline ends came to 5 bases. The CDR3 coding sequence is TGTGCCAGCAGCTTAGGGCAAAATGAGCAGTTCTTC. Its translation is CASSLGQNEQFF. Full variable domain (remainder filled in from reference TRBV11-3 and TRBJ2-1): EAGVVQSPRYKIIEKKQPVAFWCNPISGHNTLYWYLQNLGQGPELLIRYENEEAVDDSQLPKDRFSAERLKGVDSTLKIQPAELGDSAVYLCASSLGQNEQFFGPGTRLTVL.

The V and J genes are TRBV9 and TRBJ2-5, with D possibly TRBD2 on 7 matching bases. V was clipped by 0 bases and J by 5 bases, with 17 bases between them. From germline, CDR1 is SGDLS and CDR2 YYNGEE. CDR3 length: 16 residues. CDR3 coding DNA: TGTGCCAGCAGCGTAGATCGAGGGGGGGTTGGGGAGACCCAGTACTTC. It yields the protein CASSVDRGGVGETQYF. Filled out from reference TRBV9 and TRBJ2-5, the complete variable domain reads DSGVTQTPKHLITATGQRVTLRCSPRSGDLSVYWYQQSLDQGLQFLIQYYNGEERAKGNILERFSAQQFPDLHSELNLSSLELGDSALYFCASSVDRGGVGETQYFGPGTRLLVL.

The chain employs TRBV30 and TRBJ2-1; perhaps TRBD1 as D (5 bases). The CDR3 contains 13 residues. Trimming stripped 3 bases from V and 7 bases from J, with 13 bases between. Germline V gene lookup returns CDR1 GTSNPN and CDR2 SVGIG (reference sequence). The CDR3 is CAWRGIQVNEQFF. DNA of the CDR3: TGTGCCTGGAGGGGAATACAGGTGAATGAGCAGTTCTTC.

The chain employs TRBV19 and TRBJ2-1, with a weak D call TRBD2 (5 bases). Per the germline V gene, CDR1 is LNHDA and CDR2 is SQIVND (reference sequence). V lost 3 bases to trimming and J lost 6 bases, with 15 bases between them. The CDR3 sequence is 15 residues long. The CDR3 DNA is TGTGCCAGTAGTATCAGTGGTTACGGGGTCAATGAGCAGTTCTTC. It yields the protein CASSISGYGVNEQFF.

The rearrangement uses TRBV4-3 and TRBJ1-2; D is ambiguous. V was trimmed by 0 bases and J by 4 bases, leaving 12 bases between them. The length of the CDR3 is 15 residues. Germline CDR1 LGHNA, CDR2 YSLEER. CDR3 protein: CASSQEIGRIYGYTF. The CDR3 nucleotides are TGCGCCAGCAGCCAAGAGATTGGCAGAATCTATGGCTACACCTTC.